One sample yielded the 25 T cell receptor beta chains listed below, sequenced in a study of T cell clonality in common variable immunodeficiency. Assay used: immunoSEQ multiplex PCR; TCRdb lists only in-frame clones, some missing. This sample shows about 42,000 clones and no singletons; approximately 2.2% rests with the ten largest. The sample comprised peripheral blood mononuclear cells. The receptor set was obtained from a person aged 18 to 75 in good health.

This clone was recorded a few times. The read terminates 3 residues ahead of where the CDR3 ends, so the germline J gene completes it. This chain uses TRBV5-1 with TRBJ2-1; D is perhaps TRBD1 (8 bases). Germline V gives CDR1 SGHRS, CDR2 YFSETQ. V dropped 4 bases and J dropped 4 bases, with 18 bases sitting between them. CDR3 length: 16 residues. CDR3 bases read: TGCGCCAGCAGCAGGGGGGGGCAGGGGGCTTACAATGAG. Protein product: CASSRGGQGAYNE. The whole CDR3 region reads CASSRGGQGAYNEQFF.

This clone has a count of ten or more. The CDR3 end falls 3 residues outside the read, so it is completed with the germline J gene. The chain couples TRBV7-9 to TRBJ1-2; the D gene is possibly TRBD1 (6 bases). Per the germline V gene, CDR1 is SEHNR and CDR2 is FQNEAQ (reference sequence). Trimming stripped 4 bases from V and 5 bases from J, with 14 bases between. The CDR3 spans 14 residues. Incomplete CDR3 DNA: TGTGCCAGCAGCTCCGACCCGGACAGTTATGGC. Its translation: CASSSDPDSYG. From start to end, the CDR3 is CASSSDPDSYGYTF. Looking up the rest from reference TRBV7-9 and TRBJ1-2 gives the full variable domain: DTGVSQNPRHKITKRGQNVTFRCDPISEHNRLYWYRQTLGQGPEFLTYFQNEAQLEKSRLLSDRFSAERPKGSFSTLEIQRTEQGDSAMYLCASSSDPDSYGYTFGSGTRLTVV.

In this sample, this clone turned up many times. The read comes to an end 3 residues before the CDR3 does, leaving the germline J gene to fill in the end. The chain has TRBV30 and TRBJ2-5; 8 bases agree with TRBD2. This CDR3 is 15 amino acids long. From germline, CDR1 is GTSNPN and CDR2 SVGIG (reference sequence). The V segment lost 4 bases and the J segment 2 bases; nucleotides outside the gene matches: 9. The CDR3 bases that were read are TGTGCCTGGACAGAACCGGGACTAGGACAAGAGACC. Its translation is CAWTEPGLGQET. The CDR3 in full is CAWTEPGLGQETQYF. Full variable domain (rest looked up from reference TRBV30 and TRBJ2-5): SQTIHQWPATLVQPVGSPLSLECTVEGTSNPNLYWYRQAAGRGLQLLFYSVGIGQISSEVPQNLSASRPQDRQFILSSKKLLLSDSGFYLCAWTEPGLGQETQYFGPGTRLLVL.

This clone was picked up many times. An end of the junction differs from the germline gene, which may be a read error. The read stops 3 residues short of the end of the CDR3; the missing end is completed from the germline J gene. The chain uses TRBV4-2 and TRBJ2-7, with TRBD2 matching 7 bases. In germline, CDR1 is LGHNA, CDR2 YNFKEQ. CDR3 length: 16 residues. The sequenced part of the CDR3 DNA is TGCGCCAGCAGCCAAGCCTACGGGGGGAGCTCCTACGAG. It translates to CASSQAYGGSSYE. The whole CDR3 is CASSQAYGGSSYEQYF.

Ten or more counts support this clone. The read falls 3 residues short of the CDR3 end, and the missing part is taken from the germline J gene. The V and J genes are TRBV5-1 and TRBJ2-1, with 10 bases that match TRBD2. V shed 4 bases, J shed 4 bases, and the junction held 5 bases outside the gene matches. CDR3 size: 15 residues. Germline loops: CDR1 SGHRS, CDR2 YFSETQ. Incomplete CDR3 DNA: TGCGCCAGCAGCCCCCTAGCGGGAGCTTACAATGAG. Translated, it gives CASSPLAGAYNE. The whole CDR3 reads CASSPLAGAYNEQFF.

This clone occurred many times. The read comes to an end 3 residues before the CDR3 does, leaving the germline J gene to fill in the end. This chain connects TRBV10-3 to TRBJ1-1; 7 nucleotides line up with TRBD1. Germline values: CDR1 ENHRY, CDR2 SYGVKD. CDR3 length: 12 amino acids. After removal of 6 bases from V and 7 bases from J, the junction contained 5 bases not matched to a gene. The sequenced CDR3 bases are TGTGCCATCAGGAGACAGGGAAGTGAA. Translating it yields CAIRRQGSE. The CDR3, in full, reads CAIRRQGSEAFF.

Concerning this clone: The sequenced fragment ends 3 residues before the CDR3 boundary, so the rest is inferred from the germline J gene. The chain recombines TRBV5-1 with TRBJ2-2; D is unclear. Germline V lookup: CDR1 SGHRS, CDR2 YFSETQ. The CDR3 extends over 15 amino acids. CDR3 DNA (partial): TGCGCCAGCAGCCAGCTCGGTGAAACTAATGAAAAG. It translates to CASSQLGETNEK. In full, the CDR3 is CASSQLGETNEKLFF.

Ten or more counts support this clone. The read halts 3 residues ahead of the CDR3 end, with the missing end drawn from the germline J gene. The V and J genes are TRBV6-1 and TRBJ1-6, with 7 bases fitting TRBD1. The V segment lost 4 bases and the J segment 3 bases; nucleotides outside the gene matches: 3. CDR3 length: 15 amino acids. Germline CDR1 reads MNHNS; CDR2 reads SASEGT. CDR3 sequence: CASSVDRLYNSPLHF. CDR3 bases read: TGTGCCAGCAGTGTGGACAGGCTCTATAATTCACCC.

This clone has ten or more counts. The CDR3 end is not reached by the read, which stops 3 residues before it; the germline J gene fills it in. The V call is TRBV18, the J call TRBJ1-1, with D hard to call. Germline loops: CDR1 KGHSH, CDR2 LQKENI. CDR3 length: 11 residues. CDR3 loop: CASSDRGRAFF. Partial CDR3 DNA: TGTGCCAGCTCAGACCGCGGAAGA.

This clone came up many times. The read ends 3 residues shy of where the CDR3 ends; the end is completed using the germline J gene. The J gene is TRBJ2-7, the V gene TRBV2, with D possibly TRBD2 on 6 matching bases. Between the trimmed V and J ends, which lost 7 bases and 6 bases, there was a span of 19 bases. The CDR3 is made up of 14 amino acids. Germline V lookup: CDR1 SNHLY, CDR2 FYNNEI. The covered CDR3 bases are TGTGCCAGCACCCGGGACTCAAGCTTAGGCGAG. This sequence encodes CASTRDSSLGE. The full CDR3 reads CASTRDSSLGEQYF.

This clone appeared many times. Read data end 3 residues before the CDR3 end; the end is taken from the germline J gene. V gene TRBV5-1 combines with J gene TRBJ1-2, with 7 nucleotides matching TRBD1. CDR3 length: 16 residues. The germline V gene encodes CDR1 SGHRS and CDR2 YFSETQ. The junction had 10 bases not matched to a gene; V was cut back by 4 bases and J by 1 base. CDR3 loop: CASSLGTVQVNYGYTF. CDR3 bases read: TGCGCCAGCAGCCTCGGGACAGTACAAGTTAACTATGGC.

This clone has a count of ten or more. The read terminates 3 residues ahead of where the CDR3 ends, so the germline J gene completes it. V and J are TRBV30 and TRBJ2-6; the D gene is possibly TRBD1 (5 bases). Per germline, CDR1 GTSNPN and CDR2 SVGIG (reference sequence). The CDR3 is 16 residues long. V shed 0 bases and J shed 0 bases, with 9 bases lying between them. CDR3 bases read: TGTGCCTGGAGTGTACGACAGTTCTCTGGGGCCAACGTC. Its protein product is CAWSVRQFSGANV. The CDR3 reads in full as CAWSVRQFSGANVLTF.

This clone was detected many times. The CDR3 end lies 3 residues beyond the end of the read and is filled in from the germline J gene. The chain combines TRBV5-1 with TRBJ2-5; a weak D match, TRBD1 (5 bases). Germline V gives CDR1 SGHRS, CDR2 YFSETQ. Trimming stripped 2 bases from V and 5 bases from J, with 13 bases between. The CDR3 extends over 14 amino acids. This chain's CDR3 is CASSFPGIKETQYF. The sequenced CDR3 bases are TGCGCCAGCAGCTTCCCAGGGATTAAGGAGACC.

This clone was seen repeatedly, ten times or more. The read terminates 3 residues ahead of where the CDR3 ends, so the germline J gene completes it. The J gene is TRBJ2-3, the V gene TRBV24-1, with 8 bases aligning to TRBD2. The CDR3 covers 13 residues. Trimming cost V 12 bases and J 2 bases; bases outside gene matches: 6. Per the germline V gene, CDR1 is KGHDR and CDR2 is SFDVKD. CDR3 DNA, as far as it was read: TGTGCCGTCACTAGCGGAGTCACAGATACG. Its protein is CAVTSGVTDT. The whole CDR3 is CAVTSGVTDTQYF.

For this clone: With the read ending 3 residues before the CDR3 end, the germline J gene is used to fill in that end. The chain has TRBV19 and TRBJ2-2; maybe TRBD2 (6 bases). The CDR3 covers 15 residues. Germline values: CDR1 LNHDA, CDR2 SQIVND (reference sequence). The DNA read from the CDR3 is TGTGCCAGCCTTGGGCGGGACTTCGGCCCTGAAAAG. Translated: CASLGRDFGPEK. The whole CDR3 protein is CASLGRDFGPEKLFF.

To note about this clone: A much larger clone differs by one base, so this may be a read error. The CDR3 region is CASSLLSGGTDTQYF. The sequenced part of the CDR3 DNA is TGTGCCAGCAGCTTACTTAGCGGGGGTACAGATACC. The chain uses TRBV5-6 and TRBJ2-5, with 9 positions matching TRBD2. The CDR3 is cut off 3 residues early in the read; its end comes from the germline J gene. The CDR3 is 15 residues long. CDR1 is SGHDT and CDR2 is YYEEEE in the germline V gene.

There are many counts of this clone. The read finishes 3 residues shy of the CDR3 end, and the germline J gene is used to complete it. V is TRBV30 and J is TRBJ2-1; TRBD1 matches at 10 bases. Germline CDR1 and CDR2: GTSNPN and SVGIG (reference sequence). The junction had 5 bases not matched to a gene; V was cut back by 3 bases and J by 9 bases. The CDR3 totals 13 residues. Incomplete CDR3 DNA: TGTGCCTGGAGGGGGAGGACAGGGGGTGAG. Protein sequence: CAWRGRTGGE. The entire CDR3 protein is CAWRGRTGGEQFF.

This clone was seen many times. The read halts 3 residues ahead of the CDR3 end, with the missing end drawn from the germline J gene. V usage is TRBV30 and J usage is TRBJ2-2; 12 bases fit TRBD2. Unmatched junction bases numbered 6, after V lost 3 bases and J lost 7 bases. CDR1 and CDR2 from the germline V gene are GTSNPN and SVGIG (reference sequence). The CDR3 is made up of 15 amino acids. The CDR3 bases that were read are TGTGCCTGGAGACTAGCGGGAGGTTTTGGCGGGGAG. Protein product: CAWRLAGGFGGE. The full CDR3 sequence reads CAWRLAGGFGGELFF.

This clone was observed many times. The CDR3 end falls 3 residues outside the read, so it is completed with the germline J gene. This chain joins TRBV4-1 and TRBJ2-1; 8 nucleotides agree with TRBD1. The germline V gene encodes CDR1 MGHRA and CDR2 YSYEKL. The CDR3 spans 15 residues. Trimming cost V 0 bases and J 8 bases; bases outside gene matches: 6. CDR3 sequence: CASSQDRGQGHEQFF. Incomplete CDR3 DNA: TGCGCCAGCAGCCAAGATCGAGGACAGGGCCATGAG.

This clone was observed at least ten times. With the read ending 3 residues before the CDR3 end, the germline J gene is used to fill in that end. J is TRBJ2-7 and V is TRBV20-1; D may be TRBD2 (5 bases). Germline V gene data show CDR1 as DFQATT and CDR2 as SNEGSKA (reference sequence). The CDR3 runs to 14 residues. V gave up 5 bases and J gave up 4 bases, with 18 bases separating them. The CDR3 loop reads CSAPQSPGRYEQYF. Incomplete CDR3 DNA: TGCAGTGCTCCGCAAAGCCCGGGGAGATACGAG.

Many counts were recorded for this clone. The CDR3 extends 3 residues past the end of the read, so its final part is completed from the germline J gene. The chain recombines TRBV2 with TRBJ2-2, with D perhaps matching TRBD1 (6 bases). CDR1 is SNHLY and CDR2 is FYNNEI in the germline V gene. The CDR3 is made up of 13 amino acids. V gave up 5 bases and J gave up 5 bases, with 9 bases separating them. The CDR3 spells CASSYTGTGELFF. The covered CDR3 bases are TGTGCCAGCAGTTATACAGGGACCGGGGAG. Complete variable domain (other parts from reference TRBV2 and TRBJ2-2): EPEVTQTPSHQVTQMGQEVILRCVPISNHLYFYWYRQILGQKVEFLVSFYNNEISEKSEIFDDQFSVERPDGSNFTLKIRSTKLEDSAMYFCASSYTGTGELFFGEGSRLTVL.

This clone has a count of ten or more. The CDR3 is cut off 3 residues early in the read; its end comes from the germline J gene. The chain combines TRBV18 with TRBJ2-5; 10 bases map to TRBD2. The CDR3 has 16 amino acids. The trim removed 6 bases at V and 6 bases at J, leaving 13 bases unmatched. CDR1 and CDR2 (germline): KGHSH, LQKENI. CDR3 bases read: TGTGCCAGCTCGGGACTAGCGACAGTTCGGGGAAAGACC. As protein: CASSGLATVRGKT. The full-length CDR3 reads as CASSGLATVRGKTQYF.

Ten or more counts support this clone. The read terminates 3 residues before the CDR3 end, so the remaining end is supplied by the germline J gene. This sequence joins TRBV12-3 or TRBV12-4 and TRBJ2-6; 7 bases line up with TRBD1. CDR3 length: 18 residues. V trimming: 6 bases; J trimming: 0 bases; junction bases outside the gene matches: 11. The sequenced CDR3 bases are TGTGCCAGCAGCCACAGGGGATTACTCACCTCTGGGGCCAACGTC. Translating gives CASSHRGLLTSGANV. The whole CDR3 protein reads CASSHRGLLTSGANVLTF.

There are many counts of this clone. Read data end 3 residues before the CDR3 end; the end is taken from the germline J gene. The chain combines TRBV19 with TRBJ1-2; D perhaps matches TRBD1 (6 bases). Germline loops: CDR1 LNHDA, CDR2 SQIVND (reference sequence). The length of the CDR3 is 14 residues. V lost 1 base and J 4 bases, leaving 10 bases between the germline ends. The CDR3 bases that were read are TGTGCCAGTAGTATAGCAGGGGCCCGCTATGGC. This encodes CASSIAGARYG. The full CDR3 reads CASSIAGARYGYTF. Full variable domain (missing parts from reference TRBV19 and TRBJ1-2): DGGITQSPKYLFRKEGQNVTLSCEQNLNHDAMYWYRQDPGQGLRLIYYSQIVNDFQKGDIAEGYSVSREKKESFPLTVTSAQKNPTAFYLCASSIAGARYGYTFGSGTRLTVV.

This clone was seen repeatedly, ten times or more. The observed sequence ends 3 residues before the CDR3 terminus, with the missing tail filled in from the germline J gene. This chain links TRBV19 with TRBJ1-1, with 8 bases fitting TRBD1. The ends lost 6 bases at V and 4 bases at J; junction bases unmatched: 7. This CDR3 is built from 14 residues. The germline V gene has CDR1 LNHDA and CDR2 SQIVND (reference sequence). CDR3 DNA (partial): TGTGCCAGTAGAAAACAGGACAGGGCCACTGAA. Its protein product is CASRKQDRATE. The entire CDR3 protein reads CASRKQDRATEAFF. Drawing the rest from reference TRBV19 and TRBJ1-1, the complete variable domain is DGGITQSPKYLFRKEGQNVTLSCEQNLNHDAMYWYRQDPGQGLRLIYYSQIVNDFQKGDIAEGYSVSREKKESFPLTVTSAQKNPTAFYLCASRKQDRATEAFFGQGTRLTVV.